Below are 32 T cell receptor beta chains sequenced from a single sample in a study of T cells after yellow fever vaccination. TCRdb re-called the 5' RACE reads with MiXCR, one entry per CDR3 protein. Counted here are 120,000 or so distinct CDR3 sequences, almost 9% occurring once; the ten biggest clones make up 40%. The starting material was CD8+ T cells sorted from PBMCs, obtained on the day of the yellow fever booster vaccination. The receptor set was obtained from a man aged 18 to 29 who received the YFV17D yellow fever vaccine.

This clonotype has at least ten counts. This chain connects TRBV4-2 to TRBJ2-5; TRBD2 agrees at 12 bases. The trim removed 0 bases at V and 9 bases at J, leaving 5 bases unmatched. The CDR3 extends over 15 amino acids. CDR1 LGHNA and CDR2 YNFKEQ come from the germline V gene. CDR3 sequence reads: CASSQDPSSGGAQYF. Here the CDR3 DNA reads TGTGCCAGCAGCCAAGATCCATCTAGCGGGGGGGCCCAGTACTTC.

The chain uses TRBV6-6 and TRBJ2-6; D may be TRBD1 (6 bases). CDR3 length: 19 residues. The germline V and J ends were trimmed by 7 bases and 3 bases, with 25 bases remaining between them. Germline loops: CDR1 MNHNY, CDR2 SVGAGI (reference sequence). CDR3 sequence reads: CASILEEAGEVGGANVLTF. CDR3 DNA sequence: TGTGCCAGCATCCTAGAGGAGGCAGGGGAAGTCGGTGGGGCCAACGTCCTGACTTTC.

CDR3 nucleotide sequence: TGTGCCAGCAGCCATCGGAACAATGAGCAGTTCTTC. It specifies CASSHRNNEQFF. The chain joins TRBV3-1 to TRBJ2-1; D ambiguous. The germline CDR1 and CDR2 sequences are LGHDT and YNNKEL (reference sequence). This CDR3 is 12 amino acids long. V lost 3 bases and J lost 5, with 5 bases in between.

The genes are TRBV7-2 and TRBJ2-2, with D possibly called TRBD1 or TRBD2 (6 bases each). CDR1 and CDR2 from the germline V gene are SGHTA and FQGNSA. The CDR3 is made up of 15 amino acids. Deletions cut 5 bases from V and 3 bases from J, with 13 bases between. The CDR3 region is CASSRWGADTGELFF. CDR3 DNA sequence: TGTGCCAGCAGCCGATGGGGGGCCGACACCGGGGAGCTGTTTTTT.

In this sample, this clonotype turned up a few times. The rearrangement links TRBV6-2 or TRBV6-3 to TRBJ2-7; unclear D gene. Trimming stripped 7 bases from V and 0 bases from J, with 19 bases between. There are 16 residues in the CDR3. CDR1 and CDR2 (germline): MNHEY, SVGEGT. DNA of the CDR3: TGTGCCAGCACCAACCAGAATAGTCCTAGCTCCTACGAGCAGTACGTC. This translates into CASTNQNSPSSYEQYV.

This clonotype was recorded a few times. The V call is TRBV4-1, the J call TRBJ2-2; 7 nucleotides line up with TRBD1. The CDR3 has 16 amino acids. Germline-derived CDR1 and CDR2 are MGHRA and YSYEKL. With V trimmed by 3 bases and J by 1 base, 5 bases remained unmatched. CDR3 sequence: CASSQDRFWNTGELFF. The CDR3 DNA follows: TGCGCCAGCAGCCAGGACAGGTTCTGGAACACCGGGGAGCTGTTTTTT.

This clonotype was detected a few times. This chain uses TRBV2 with TRBJ2-5, with TRBD2 matching over 8 bases. CDR3 length: 13 amino acids. Germline V lookup: CDR1 SNHLY, CDR2 FYNNEI. V was pared by 3 bases and J by 4 bases, with 1 base of the junction left unmatched. DNA of the CDR3: TGTGCCAGCAGTGAGGCGGGGGGAGAGACCCAGTACTTC. Its protein product is CASSEAGGETQYF.

The J gene is TRBJ1-2, the V gene TRBV27, with D maybe TRBD1 (5 bases). The CDR3 sequence is 16 residues long. Germline lookup yields CDR1 MNHEY and CDR2 SMNVEV (reference sequence). V lost 8 bases and J lost 3, with 22 bases in between. The CDR3 coding sequence is TGTGCCAGCCAAACCACCCGGGACGGGCCCTACTATGGCTACACCTTC. Residues: CASQTTRDGPYYGYTF.

Comment on this clonotype: At one boundary the junction diverges from the germline segment, which might be a read error. The chain joins TRBV25-1 to TRBJ2-7; TRBD1 agrees at 7 bases. Per the germline V gene, CDR1 is MGHDK and CDR2 is SYGVNS. CDR3 length equals 12 residues. CDR3 sequence (DNA): TGTGCCGGCAGTGGGACAGACTACGAGCAGTACTTC. Encoded protein: CAGSGTDYEQYF.

This clonotype was detected only a few times. The chain joins TRBV30 to TRBJ2-7; 13 bases are a match to TRBD2. Germline CDR1 reads GTSNPN; CDR2 reads SVGIG (reference sequence). The CDR3 is 17 residues long. V was clipped by 2 bases and J by 3 bases; unmatched bases: 10. The CDR3 DNA follows: TGTGCCTGGAGTCCCGGGACTAGCGGGGTTGATCTCTACGAGCAGTACTTC. Translating it yields CAWSPGTSGVDLYEQYF.

This clonotype was seen more than once but under ten times. This chain uses TRBV7-9 with TRBJ2-1, with D possibly TRBD1 on 6 matching bases. Germline V gene sequence: CDR1 SEHNR, CDR2 FQNEAQ (reference sequence). CDR3 length: 18 amino acids. V dropped 2 bases and J dropped 0 bases, with 17 bases sitting between them. The DNA of the CDR3 is TGTGCCAGCAGCTTACCTCTCGGGACACTCCTCTCCTACAATGAGCAGTTCTTC. Translating it yields CASSLPLGTLLSYNEQFF. Full variable domain (outside the CDR3, taken from reference TRBV7-9 and TRBJ2-1): DTGVSQNPRHKITKRGQNVTFRCDPISEHNRLYWYRQTLGQGPEFLTYFQNEAQLEKSRLLSDRFSAERPKGSFSTLEIQRTEQGDSAMYLCASSLPLGTLLSYNEQFFGPGTRLTVL.

The chain uses TRBV29-1 and TRBJ2-3; 13 bases are a match to TRBD2. V shed 5 bases, J shed 7 bases, and the junction held 3 bases outside the gene matches. This CDR3 is built from 13 residues. Germline assignment: CDR1 SQVTM and CDR2 ANQGSEA. The CDR3 sequence: CSVWTSGGNTQYF. CDR3 nucleotide sequence: TGCAGCGTTTGGACTAGCGGGGGAAATACGCAGTATTTT.

The V call is TRBV6-1, the J call TRBJ2-3, with 9 bases fitting TRBD2. From germline, CDR1 is MNHNS and CDR2 SASEGT. V gave up 8 bases and J gave up 2 bases; unmatched junction bases: 14. This CDR3 region has 17 residues. CDR3 bases: TGTGCCAGCCCGGGCGGGGGGGCAGCCCCAAACACAGATACGCAGTATTTT. Translated, it gives CASPGGGAAPNTDTQYF.

V and J are TRBV7-2 and TRBJ2-7, with D maybe TRBD1 (5 bases). Trimming removed 5 bases at V and 2 bases at J, with 16 bases between. The germline CDR1 and CDR2 sequences are SGHTA and FQGNSA. This CDR3 region has 15 residues. CDR3 amino acids: CASSPFDRQTYEQYF. In DNA form, the CDR3 reads TGTGCCAGCAGCCCTTTCGACAGACAGACCTACGAGCAGTACTTC. Supplemented by reference TRBV7-2 and TRBJ2-7, the full variable domain reads GAGVSQSPSNKVTEKGKDVELRCDPISGHTALYWYRQSLGQGLEFLIYFQGNSAPDKSGLPSDRFSAERTGGSVSTLTIQRTQQEDSAVYLCASSPFDRQTYEQYFGPGTRLTVT.

This clonotype has a handful of counts. The CDR3 spells CASSAQGAKLFF. For the CDR3, the DNA is TGCGCCAGCAGCGCGCAGGGGGCGAAACTGTTTTTT. The V gene is TRBV4-1, the J gene TRBJ1-4; 8 nucleotides match TRBD1. Germline-derived CDR1 and CDR2 are MGHRA and YSYEKL. CDR3 length: 12 residues. V was pared by 5 bases and J by 11 bases, with 4 bases of the junction left unmatched.

This clonotype was counted between two and nine times. The rearrangement joins TRBV7-9 to TRBJ2-7; D not resolved. This CDR3 has 15 amino acids. Germline assignment: CDR1 SEHNR and CDR2 FQNEAQ (reference sequence). Trimming left V 3 bases short and J 0 bases short, with 12 bases between. The CDR3 is CASSLVVTASYEQYF. The DNA for the CDR3 is TGTGCCAGCAGCTTGGTTGTTACGGCCTCCTACGAGCAGTACTTC.

Here the CDR3 reads CASSDSAGGAGTGELFF. The CDR3, as DNA: TGTGCCAGCAGTGACTCTGCCGGGGGGGCCGGTACCGGGGAGCTGTTTTTT. This chain links TRBV6-4 with TRBJ2-2; 8 bases are a match to TRBD2. This CDR3 contains 17 residues. J gave up 5 bases and V 0 bases, and 8 bases lay outside the gene matches. CDR1 and CDR2 (germline): MRHNA, SNTAGT.

This clonotype turned up a few times. The chain employs TRBV6-1 and TRBJ2-3; 9 bases fit TRBD2. V trimming: 4 bases; J trimming: 1 base; junction bases outside the gene matches: 3. Germline V gene lookup returns CDR1 MNHNS and CDR2 SASEGT. The CDR3 consists of 15 residues. The CDR3 DNA is TGTGCCAGCAGTGGGATAGCGGGGGGCACAGATACGCAGTATTTT. Its translation is CASSGIAGGTDTQYF.

This clonotype was counted between two and nine times. The rearrangement joins TRBV4-1 to TRBJ2-3; D is perhaps TRBD1 (6 bases). V lost 3 bases, J lost 7 bases, and 20 bases lay in between. CDR3 size: 16 residues. Germline V gene sequence: CDR1 MGHRA, CDR2 YSYEKL. CDR3 sequence (DNA): TGCGCCAGCAGCCACGACGGACAGTCAGCGTCGAATACGCAGTATTTT. Its protein product is CASSHDGQSASNTQYF.

This chain joins TRBV9 and TRBJ2-3; no clear D gene. Trimming stripped 4 bases from V and 1 base from J, with 25 bases between. The CDR3 runs to 19 residues. Germline V gives CDR1 SGDLS, CDR2 YYNGEE. The CDR3 here is CASSISSASLMEGTDTQYF. The CDR3 DNA reads TGTGCCAGCAGCATCTCCAGCGCCTCATTGATGGAAGGCACAGATACGCAGTATTTT. The whole variable domain, remainder taken from reference TRBV9 and TRBJ2-3, is DSGVTQTPKHLITATGQRVTLRCSPRSGDLSVYWYQQSLDQGLQFLIQYYNGEERAKGNILERFSAQQFPDLHSELNLSSLELGDSALYFCASSISSASLMEGTDTQYFGPGTRLTVL.

This clonotype was picked up a small number of times. The chain combines TRBV9 with TRBJ2-1; possibly TRBD2 for D (7 bases). In germline, CDR1 is SGDLS, CDR2 YYNGEE. Trimming removed 0 bases at V and 9 bases at J, with 16 bases between. CDR3 length equals 15 residues. The DNA of the CDR3 is TGTGCCAGCAGCGTAGGAGGGGGGGCGGGTAGTGAGCAGTTCTTC. Its translation is CASSVGGGAGSEQFF.

There are a few counts of this clonotype. The J gene is TRBJ2-1, the V gene TRBV4-2, with 8 bases lining up with TRBD2. Germline V gives CDR1 LGHNA, CDR2 YNFKEQ. The V and J ends lost 1 base and 5 bases, in that order; junction bases with no gene match: 4. CDR3 length: 15 residues. The CDR3 region has the DNA TGTGCCAGCAGCCAAGTGACTAGCGTCGACAATGAGCAGTTCTTC. This gives the protein CASSQVTSVDNEQFF.

In this sample, this clonotype turned up a few times. V gene TRBV25-1 combines with J gene TRBJ1-1; no definite D call. Germline V gene sequence: CDR1 MGHDK, CDR2 SYGVNS. CDR3 length equals 13 residues. Trimming took off 3 bases at V and 6 bases at J, with 11 bases between the two ends. CDR3 sequence: CASSDASSPEAFF. The DNA of the CDR3 is TGTGCCAGCAGTGACGCGAGCAGTCCTGAAGCTTTCTTT.

V gene TRBV5-1 combines with J gene TRBJ2-1; 8 bases map to TRBD2. This CDR3 is 15 amino acids long. From germline, CDR1 is SGHRS and CDR2 YFSETQ. J lost 8 bases, V lost 4 bases, and 11 bases had no gene match. The CDR3 DNA reads TGCGCCAGCAGCGCAGGGACCGCCGGGGGGGATGAGCAGTTCTTC. This gives the protein CASSAGTAGGDEQFF.

The table lists this clonotype with a few counts. Compared with germline, one end of the junction differs, possibly owing to a read error. The genes are TRBV6-5 and TRBJ1-2, with 12 bases lining up with TRBD1. Germline CDR1 is MNHEY and CDR2 is SVGAGI. CDR3 length equals 13 residues. In nucleotides, the CDR3 is TGTGCCAGCAGTTACGGGACAGGGGGCCCAAAACGATTC. Translated: CASSYGTGGPKRF.

This sequence joins TRBV5-6 and TRBJ1-5, with D unresolved. Trimming shortened V by 1 base and J by 1 base, and 6 bases separated the two germline ends. Germline V gene data show CDR1 as SGHDT and CDR2 as YYEEEE. The CDR3 is made up of 14 amino acids. The CDR3, as DNA: TGTGCCAGCAGCTTGTCTGGGAGCAATCAGCCCCAGCATTTT. It translates to CASSLSGSNQPQHF.

This clonotype was observed a handful of times. This rearrangement joins TRBV20-1 to TRBJ2-7, with D unclear. Germline V gene sequence: CDR1 DFQATT, CDR2 SNEGSKA (reference sequence). Trimming shortened V by 3 bases and J by 3 bases, and 12 bases separated the two germline ends. The length of the CDR3 is 13 residues. CDR3 sequence: CSARPVRSYEQYF. CDR3 nucleotides: TGCAGTGCTAGGCCCGTCCGGAGCTACGAGCAGTACTTC.

The chain has TRBV27 and TRBJ1-5; D gene ambiguous. The germline CDR1 and CDR2 sequences are MNHEY and SMNVEV (reference sequence). V dropped 5 bases and J dropped 0 bases, with 5 bases sitting between them. The length of the CDR3 is 13 residues. The CDR3 reads CASSPYSNQPQHF. The CDR3 DNA follows: TGTGCCAGCAGTCCTTATAGCAATCAGCCCCAGCATTTT.

This clonotype was observed a handful of times. This chain uses TRBV4-3 with TRBJ1-1; D might be TRBD1 (5 bases). The CDR3 is 15 amino acids. Germline values: CDR1 LGHNA, CDR2 YSLEER. Trimming stripped 0 bases from V and 5 bases from J, with 13 bases between. The CDR3 protein is CASSQDRGAGTEAFF. The CDR3 DNA sequence: TGCGCCAGCAGCCAAGATCGCGGGGCAGGGACTGAAGCTTTCTTT.

This clonotype turned up a few times. This rearrangement joins TRBV4-3 to TRBJ2-5; D tentatively reads TRBD1 or TRBD2 (5 bases each). This CDR3 region has 15 residues. Deletions cut 0 bases from V and 3 bases from J, with 11 bases between. Germline CDR1 and CDR2: LGHNA and YSLEER. DNA of the CDR3: TGCGCCAGCAGCCAAGATATCGGGGCTGAAGAGACCCAGTACTTC. It yields the protein CASSQDIGAEETQYF.

This clonotype was seen repeatedly, ten times or more. This sequence joins TRBV27 and TRBJ1-6, with a weak D call TRBD1 (6 bases). The CDR3 has 15 residues. V was cut by 3 bases and J by 8 bases, with 14 bases left in between. Germline V gene sequence: CDR1 MNHEY, CDR2 SMNVEV (reference sequence). The CDR3 loop is CASSFGGGAYSPLHF. The CDR3 DNA sequence: TGTGCCAGCAGTTTCGGTGGGGGCGCTTATTCACCCCTCCACTTT.

The V call is TRBV7-6, the J call TRBJ1-1; D call uncertain. V was shortened by 1 base and J by 1 base, with 10 bases between the two germline ends. From germline, CDR1 is SGHVS and CDR2 FNYEAQ. The CDR3 is 15 residues long. CDR3 sequence reads: CASSLEGGKNTEAFF. Here the CDR3 DNA reads TGTGCCAGCAGCTTAGAGGGCGGCAAGAACACTGAAGCTTTCTTT.